What follows describes a single TCR beta chain. This record belongs to a study of cytomegalovirus exposure and HLA in healthy donors. The CDR3 loop spans 17 amino acids. V gave up 3 bases and J gave up 5 bases; unmatched junction bases: 12. Germline V CDR1 and CDR2: MNHEY, SMNVEV (reference sequence). Sequencing used immunoSEQ multiplex PCR; TCRdb keeps in-frame clones, though not all of them. The table records roughly 300,000 clones, around 87% of them present only once. This receptor was identified in a woman aged 30 to 39 in good health and CMV-seropositive. Sequenced: PBMCs. This chain links TRBV27 with TRBJ2-7; 11 nucleotides match TRBD2. The CDR3 bases are TGTGCCAGCAGTTTTAACGTAGCGGGAGGGCCGGGGGACGAGCAGTACTTC. Translating it yields CASSFNVAGGPGDEQYF.